A single sample gave rise to the 20 T cell receptor beta chains below, sequenced in a study of CD8 T cells in ankylosing spondylitis. One entry per CDR3 protein, called by TCRdb with MiXCR from the 5' RACE reads. Of a few hundred thousand distinct CDR3 sequences in the sample, roughly 20% are singletons; the top ten hold about an eighth. Sequenced material: blood, either unsorted or a sorted T cell fraction (not recorded which). The receptors were gathered from a male donor with ankylosing spondylitis or in good health (not recorded which).

This clonotype was counted a few times. The rearrangement joins TRBV7-8 to TRBJ1-5; TRBD1 matches at 7 bases. V shed 5 bases, J shed 5 bases, and the junction held 9 bases outside the gene matches. Germline V CDR1 and CDR2: SGHVS, FQNEAQ. This CDR3 contains 15 residues. The CDR3 region has the DNA TGTGCCAGCAGCGCCCAGGGGGTGGGAGATCAGCCCCAGCATTTT. Encoded protein: CASSAQGVGDQPQHF.

There are a few counts of this clonotype. The J gene is TRBJ1-2, the V gene TRBV12-3 or TRBV12-4, with a tentative D call TRBD1 (6 bases). Trimming removed 5 bases at V and 1 base at J, with 14 bases between. The CDR3 consists of 15 residues. This chain's CDR3 is CASSGYRTDNYGYTF. The CDR3 DNA follows: TGTGCCAGCAGTGGATATAGGACAGATAACTATGGCTACACCTTC.

J is TRBJ2-1 and V is TRBV15; 7 positions agree with TRBD2. Germline lookup yields CDR1 LNHNV and CDR2 YYDKDF (reference sequence). J gave up 4 bases and V 4 bases, and 7 bases lay outside the gene matches. CDR3 length: 15 residues. Written as DNA, the CDR3 is TGTGCCACCAGCACTAGCCTAGCGGCGTACAATGAGCAGTTCTTC. It codes for CATSTSLAAYNEQFF. Together with reference TRBV15 and TRBJ2-1, the CDR3 gives the full variable domain: DAMVIQNPRYQVTQFGKPVTLSCSQTLNHNVMYWYQQKSSQAPKLLFHYYDKDFNNEADTPDNFQSRRPNTSFCFLDIRSPGLGDTAMYLCATSTSLAAYNEQFFGPGTRLTVL.

This sequence joins TRBV12-3 or TRBV12-4 and TRBJ2-1, with D perhaps matching TRBD2 (6 bases). V was clipped by 3 bases and J by 4 bases, with 13 bases between them. The CDR3 has 15 residues. In DNA form, the CDR3 reads TGTGCCAGCAGTTTTGACCCCGGGGGATACAATGAGCAGTTCTTC. Amino acid sequence: CASSFDPGGYNEQFF.

The chain carries TRBV30 and TRBJ1-1, with D unresolved. The length of the CDR3 is 12 residues. Looked up from germline, CDR1 is GTSNPN and CDR2 is SVGIG (reference sequence). The V gene lost 3 bases and the J gene lost 6 bases, with 11 bases spanning the gap. The CDR3 coding sequence is TGTGCCTGGAGCCCTGGGAGTCCTGAAGCTTTCTTT. Amino acid sequence: CAWSPGSPEAFF.

The V and J genes are TRBV10-3 and TRBJ2-1, with TRBD2 identical over 12 bases. The CDR3 is made up of 18 amino acids. After removal of 2 bases from V and 5 bases from J, the junction contained 10 bases not matched to a gene. Germline V CDR1 and CDR2: ENHRY, SYGVKD. The chain's CDR3 is CAISERLAGDPLDNEQFF. As DNA, the CDR3 is TGTGCCATCAGTGAGCGACTAGCGGGGGACCCCCTGGACAATGAGCAGTTCTTC.

This clonotype appeared a few times. The chain links TRBV4-1 to TRBJ1-3; D remains unclear. The V gene's germline CDR1 is MGHRA and CDR2 YSYEKL. The CDR3 runs to 15 residues. The ends were cut back, 2 bases at V and 7 bases at J, with 15 bases in the middle. The CDR3 reads CASSQFLEQKNTIYF. The CDR3 DNA is TGCGCCAGCAGCCAATTTTTGGAACAGAAGAACACCATATATTTT.

This sequence joins TRBV12-3 or TRBV12-4 and TRBJ2-2; 8 nucleotides agree with TRBD2. V gave up 3 bases and J gave up 2 bases; unmatched junction bases: 8. CDR3 length equals 17 residues. CDR3 DNA sequence: TGTGCCAGCAGTTTTGTTTTAAGCGGGGGAAACACCGGGGAGCTGTTTTTT. It specifies CASSFVLSGGNTGELFF.

Only a few counts were recorded for this clonotype. This chain links TRBV12-3 or TRBV12-4 with TRBJ2-1; TRBD2 matches at 7 bases. Losses at the gene ends were 10 bases for V and 8 bases for J; bases not matched to a gene: 5. CDR3 length: 11 amino acids. CDR3 sequence: CATGLGYEQFF. CDR3 DNA: TGTGCCACCGGACTAGGTTATGAGCAGTTCTTC.

This clonotype appeared a few times. The J gene is TRBJ2-1, the V gene TRBV24-1; tentatively, D is TRBD1 (6 bases). V lost 1 base to trimming and J lost 10 bases, with 16 bases between them. CDR3 length equals 15 residues. CDR1 and CDR2 from the germline V gene are KGHDR and SFDVKD. The DNA for the CDR3 is TGTGCCACCAGTGATTTAGGGACAACCCATCCGGAGCAGTTCTTC. Translating it yields CATSDLGTTHPEQFF.

The V call is TRBV29-1, the J call TRBJ1-2; 8 bases are shared with TRBD1. Trimming removed 5 bases from V and 5 bases from J; junction bases left unmatched: 4. This CDR3 has 12 residues. Germline V gene sequence: CDR1 SQVTM, CDR2 ANQGSEA. DNA for the CDR3: TGCAGCGTTCAGGGGGCGCGATATGGCTACACCTTC. This translates into CSVQGARYGYTF.

A few counts support this clonotype. The chain is built from TRBV7-8 and TRBJ2-2; TRBD1 might be the D (6 bases). Per germline, CDR1 SGHVS and CDR2 FQNEAQ. V gave up 2 bases and J gave up 4 bases, with 11 bases separating them. The length of the CDR3 is 15 residues. CDR3 sequence reads: CASSLWGQGTGELFF. The CDR3 DNA follows: TGTGCCAGCAGCTTATGGGGGCAGGGCACCGGGGAGCTGTTTTTT.

This clonotype was counted at least ten times. The junction shows a germline mismatch at one end, possibly a read error. V usage is TRBV29-1 and J usage is TRBJ2-1; 8 bases align to TRBD1. The V gene's germline CDR1 is SQVTM and CDR2 ANQGSEA. This CDR3 has 12 amino acids. The CDR3 DNA sequence: TGCAGCGTGGAAGGACAGGGCAATGAGCAGTTCTTC. Translation: CSVEGQGNEQFF.

The rearrangement uses TRBV4-1 and TRBJ2-2, with 12 nucleotides matching TRBD1. J gave up 6 bases and V 3 bases, and 5 bases lay outside the gene matches. The CDR3 runs 16 residues. Germline CDR1 MGHRA, CDR2 YSYEKL. CDR3 sequence reads: CASSQPGQGASGELFF. CDR3 in DNA: TGCGCCAGCAGCCAGCCGGGACAGGGGGCATCCGGGGAGCTGTTTTTT.

The J gene is TRBJ2-1, the V gene TRBV20-1; the match to TRBD1 covers 11 bases. Trimming cost V 5 bases and J 4 bases; bases outside gene matches: 4. This CDR3 has 14 amino acids. CDR1 is DFQATT, CDR2 SNEGSKA, per germline (reference sequence). The CDR3 loop is CSAWDRGIYNEQFF. CDR3 nucleotide sequence: TGCAGTGCTTGGGACAGGGGGATTTACAATGAGCAGTTCTTC.

This chain uses TRBV18 with TRBJ2-7, with a tentative D call TRBD1 (5 bases). The CDR3 covers 16 residues. V was trimmed by 5 bases and J by 2 bases, leaving 19 bases between them. CDR1 is KGHSH, CDR2 LQKENI, per germline. CDR3 nucleotide sequence: TGTGCCAGCTCAACAAAAGGTTCGGCCAGGGCCTACGAGCAGTACTTC. Amino acids: CASSTKGSARAYEQYF.

There are a few counts of this clonotype. This chain connects TRBV12-3 or TRBV12-4 to TRBJ2-3; TRBD1 might be the D (5 bases). This CDR3 has 14 amino acids. Trimming took 1 base from V and 5 from J, leaving 10 bases between them. Written as DNA, the CDR3 is TGTGCCAGCAGTTTAGTAGGGGTGGGAGATACGCAGTATTTT. Protein sequence: CASSLVGVGDTQYF.

This clonotype was found a few times. The chain links TRBV12-3 or TRBV12-4 to TRBJ2-1; 8 positions agree with TRBD1. V lost 4 bases and J lost 3; bases outside the gene matches: 11. The CDR3 length is 17 residues. The DNA for the CDR3 is TGTGCCAGCAGTTCTATACAGGGGGATTCTCACTACAATGAGCAGTTCTTC. Translated: CASSSIQGDSHYNEQFF.

The J gene is TRBJ1-1, the V gene TRBV6-5; no clear D gene. With 1 base removed from V and 1 base from J, the gap between germline ends came to 4 bases. This CDR3 spans 13 amino acids. Looked up from germline, CDR1 is MNHEY and CDR2 is SVGAGI. CDR3 protein: CASSYLSNTEAFF. CDR3 in DNA: TGTGCCAGCAGTTACTTGTCGAACACTGAAGCTTTCTTT.

This sequence joins TRBV4-1 and TRBJ2-5; D remains unclear. V was clipped by 1 base and J by 5 bases, with 8 bases between them. This CDR3 has 13 amino acids. The germline gives CDR1 MGHRA, CDR2 YSYEKL. CDR3: CASSQAGYETQYF. CDR3 coding DNA: TGCGCCAGCAGCCAAGCTGGGTATGAGACCCAGTACTTC.